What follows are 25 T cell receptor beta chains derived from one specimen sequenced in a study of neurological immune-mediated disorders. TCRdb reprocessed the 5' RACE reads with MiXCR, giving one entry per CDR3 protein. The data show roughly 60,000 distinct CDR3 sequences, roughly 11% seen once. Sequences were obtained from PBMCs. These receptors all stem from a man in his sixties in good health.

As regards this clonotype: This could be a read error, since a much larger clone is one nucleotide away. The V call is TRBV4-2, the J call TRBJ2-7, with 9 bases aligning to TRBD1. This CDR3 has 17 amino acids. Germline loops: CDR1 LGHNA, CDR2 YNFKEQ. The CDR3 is CTSSQLTGGQGSYEQYF. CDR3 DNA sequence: TGTACCAGCAGCCAACTTACAGGGGGCCAGGGGTCCTACGAGCAGTACTTC.

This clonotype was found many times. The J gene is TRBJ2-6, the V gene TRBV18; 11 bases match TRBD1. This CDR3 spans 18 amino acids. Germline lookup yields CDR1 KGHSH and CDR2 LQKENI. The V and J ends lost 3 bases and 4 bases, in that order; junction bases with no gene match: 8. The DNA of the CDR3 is TGTGCCAGCTCACCCCTTGGACAGGGGGCAACCGGGGCCAACGTCCTGACTTTC. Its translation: CASSPLGQGATGANVLTF.

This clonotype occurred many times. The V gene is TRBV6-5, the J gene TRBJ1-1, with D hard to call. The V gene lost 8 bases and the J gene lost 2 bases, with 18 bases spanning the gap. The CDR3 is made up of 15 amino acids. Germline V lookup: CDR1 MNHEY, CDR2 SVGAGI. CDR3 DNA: TGTGCCAGCCTACACGAGGCGGGTGTTAACACTGAAGCTTTCTTT. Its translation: CASLHEAGVNTEAFF.

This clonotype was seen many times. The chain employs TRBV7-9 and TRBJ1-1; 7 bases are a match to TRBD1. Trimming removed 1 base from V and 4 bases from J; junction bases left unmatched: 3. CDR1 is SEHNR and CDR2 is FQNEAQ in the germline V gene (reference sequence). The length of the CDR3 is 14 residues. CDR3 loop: CASSLEGTATEAFF. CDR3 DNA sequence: TGTGCCAGCAGCTTAGAAGGGACAGCCACTGAAGCTTTCTTT.

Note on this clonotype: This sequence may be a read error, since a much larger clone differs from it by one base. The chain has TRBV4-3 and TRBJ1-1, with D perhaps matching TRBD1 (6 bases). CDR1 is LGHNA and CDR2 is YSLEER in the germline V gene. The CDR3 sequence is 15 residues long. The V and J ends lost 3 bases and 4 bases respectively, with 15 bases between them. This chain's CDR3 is CASSQTDSVGTEAFF. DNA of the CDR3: TGCGCCAGCAGCCAGACGGACAGCGTAGGCACTGAAGCTTTCTTT.

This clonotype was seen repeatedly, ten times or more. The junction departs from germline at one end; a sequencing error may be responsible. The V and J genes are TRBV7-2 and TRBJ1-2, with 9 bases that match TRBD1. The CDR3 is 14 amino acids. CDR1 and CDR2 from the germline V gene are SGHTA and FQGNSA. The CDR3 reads CASSLAPGTGTHYF. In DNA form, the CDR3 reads TGTGCCAGCAGCTTAGCGCCCGGGACAGGGACCCACTACTTC.

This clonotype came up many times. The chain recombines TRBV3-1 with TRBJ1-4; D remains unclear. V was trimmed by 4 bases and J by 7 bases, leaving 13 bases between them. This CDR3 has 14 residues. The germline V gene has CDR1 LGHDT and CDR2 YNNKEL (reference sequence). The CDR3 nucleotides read TGTGCCAGCAGCCTGAGGCAGTGGGGTGAAAAACTGTTTTTT. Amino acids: CASSLRQWGEKLFF.

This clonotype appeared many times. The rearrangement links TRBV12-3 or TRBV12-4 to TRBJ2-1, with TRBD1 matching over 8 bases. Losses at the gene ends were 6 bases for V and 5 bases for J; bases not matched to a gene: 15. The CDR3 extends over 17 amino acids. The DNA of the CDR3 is TGTGCCAGCAGCCCCGGGACAGGCGCCCTCGGGAACAATGAGCAGTTCTTC. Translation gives CASSPGTGALGNNEQFF.

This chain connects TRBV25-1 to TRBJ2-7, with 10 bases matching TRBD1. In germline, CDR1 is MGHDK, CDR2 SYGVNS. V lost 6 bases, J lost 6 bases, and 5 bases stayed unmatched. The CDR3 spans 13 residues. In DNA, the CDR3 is TGTGCCAGCAGAAGGGACAGGGGAGCCGAGCAGTACTTC. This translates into CASRRDRGAEQYF.

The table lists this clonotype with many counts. The CDR3 protein is CASSYVFGTGTYNEQFF. As DNA, the CDR3 is TGTGCCAGCAGTTACGTGTTCGGGACGGGAACTTACAATGAGCAGTTCTTC. V and J are TRBV6-2 or TRBV6-3 and TRBJ2-1, with D perhaps being TRBD1 or TRBD2 (5 bases each). This CDR3 comprises 17 residues. Trimming cost V 2 bases and J 4 bases, with 18 bases left between them. Germline values: CDR1 MNHEY, CDR2 SVGEGT.

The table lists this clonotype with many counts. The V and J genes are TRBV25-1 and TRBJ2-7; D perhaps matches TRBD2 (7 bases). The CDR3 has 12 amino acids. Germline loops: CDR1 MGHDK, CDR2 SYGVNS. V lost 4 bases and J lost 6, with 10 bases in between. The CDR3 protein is CASSVRGAEQYF. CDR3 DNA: TGTGCCAGCAGTGTCCGGGGGGCCGAGCAGTACTTC.

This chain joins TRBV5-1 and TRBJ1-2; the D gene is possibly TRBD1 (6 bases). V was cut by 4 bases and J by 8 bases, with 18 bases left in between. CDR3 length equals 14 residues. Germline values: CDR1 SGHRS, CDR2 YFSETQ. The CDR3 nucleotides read TGCGCCAGCAGCCCTGCTATACAGGGAGGGGGCTACACCTTC. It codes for CASSPAIQGGGYTF.

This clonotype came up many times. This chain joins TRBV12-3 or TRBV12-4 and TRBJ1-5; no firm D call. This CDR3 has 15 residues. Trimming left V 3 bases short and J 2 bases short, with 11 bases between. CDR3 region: CASSLSSDGNQPQHF. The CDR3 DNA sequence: TGTGCCAGCAGTTTGTCCAGTGACGGCAATCAGCCCCAGCATTTT.

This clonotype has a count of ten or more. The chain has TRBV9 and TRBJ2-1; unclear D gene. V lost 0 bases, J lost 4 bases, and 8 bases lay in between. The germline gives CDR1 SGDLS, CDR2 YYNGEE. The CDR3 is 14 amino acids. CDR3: CASSVGAMYNEQFF. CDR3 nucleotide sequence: TGTGCCAGCAGCGTAGGTGCGATGTACAATGAGCAGTTCTTC.

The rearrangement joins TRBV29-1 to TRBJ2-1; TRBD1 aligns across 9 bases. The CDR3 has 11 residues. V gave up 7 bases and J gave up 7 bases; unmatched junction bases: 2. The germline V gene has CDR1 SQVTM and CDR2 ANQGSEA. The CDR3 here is CSGTGVNEQFF. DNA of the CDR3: TGCAGCGGGACAGGGGTAAATGAGCAGTTCTTC.

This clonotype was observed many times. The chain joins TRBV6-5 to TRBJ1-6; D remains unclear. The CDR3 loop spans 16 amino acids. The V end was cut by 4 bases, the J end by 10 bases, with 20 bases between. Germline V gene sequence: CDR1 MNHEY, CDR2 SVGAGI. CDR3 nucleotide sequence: TGTGCCAGCAGTTCTTTTCCACCCCCAGGACGGTCACCCCTCCACTTT. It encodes CASSSFPPPGRSPLHF.

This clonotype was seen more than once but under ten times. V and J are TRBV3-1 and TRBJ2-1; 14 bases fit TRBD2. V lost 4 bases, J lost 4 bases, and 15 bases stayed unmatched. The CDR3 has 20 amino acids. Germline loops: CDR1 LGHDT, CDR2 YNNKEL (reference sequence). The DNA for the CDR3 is TGTGCCAGCAGCCCGAGACCGGGACTAGCGGGGGTACGCAGGTACAATGAGCAGTTCTTC. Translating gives CASSPRPGLAGVRRYNEQFF.

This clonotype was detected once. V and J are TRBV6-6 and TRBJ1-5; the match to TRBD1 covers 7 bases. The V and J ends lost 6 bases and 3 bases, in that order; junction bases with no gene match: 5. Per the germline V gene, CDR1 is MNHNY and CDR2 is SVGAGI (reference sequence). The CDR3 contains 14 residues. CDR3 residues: CASSGGQNNQPQHF. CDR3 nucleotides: TGTGCCAGCAGCGGGGGACAGAACAATCAGCCCCAGCATTTT.

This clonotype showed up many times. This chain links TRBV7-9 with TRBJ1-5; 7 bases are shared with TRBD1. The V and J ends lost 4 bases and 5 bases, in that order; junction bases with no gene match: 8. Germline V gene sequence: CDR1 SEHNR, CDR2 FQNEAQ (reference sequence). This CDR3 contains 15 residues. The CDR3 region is CASSSGTAFYQPQHF. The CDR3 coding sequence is TGTGCCAGCAGCTCCGGGACAGCTTTCTATCAGCCCCAGCATTTT. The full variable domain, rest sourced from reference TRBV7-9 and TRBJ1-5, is DTGVSQNPRHKITKRGQNVTFRCDPISEHNRLYWYRQTLGQGPEFLTYFQNEAQLEKSRLLSDRFSAERPKGSFSTLEIQRTEQGDSAMYLCASSSGTAFYQPQHFGDGTRLSIL.

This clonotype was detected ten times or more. This CDR3 is CASSPGPLYGYTF. DNA for the CDR3: TGTGCCAGCAGTCCCGGGCCTCTCTATGGCTACACCTTC. The rearrangement links TRBV12-3 or TRBV12-4 to TRBJ1-2; D not certain. With 5 bases removed from V and 4 bases from J, the gap between germline ends came to 11 bases. The CDR3 is made up of 13 amino acids.

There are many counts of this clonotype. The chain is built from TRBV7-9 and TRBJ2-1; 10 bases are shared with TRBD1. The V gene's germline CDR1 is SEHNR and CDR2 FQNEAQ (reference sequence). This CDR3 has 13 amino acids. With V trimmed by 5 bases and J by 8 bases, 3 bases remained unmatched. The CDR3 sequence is CASSRTGGHEQFF. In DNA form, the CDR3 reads TGTGCCAGCAGCAGGACAGGGGGTCATGAGCAGTTCTTC.

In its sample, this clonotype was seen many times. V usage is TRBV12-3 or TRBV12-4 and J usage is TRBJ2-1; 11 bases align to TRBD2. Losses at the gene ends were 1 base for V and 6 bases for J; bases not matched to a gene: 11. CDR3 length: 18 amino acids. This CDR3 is CASSLGPDTSGGRNEQFF. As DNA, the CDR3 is TGTGCCAGCAGTTTAGGTCCGGACACTAGCGGGGGTCGCAATGAGCAGTTCTTC.

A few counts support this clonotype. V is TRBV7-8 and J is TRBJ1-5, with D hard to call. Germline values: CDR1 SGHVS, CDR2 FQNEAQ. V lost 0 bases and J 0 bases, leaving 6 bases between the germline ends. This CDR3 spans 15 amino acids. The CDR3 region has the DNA TGTGCCAGCAGCTTAGCTGGACCTAGCAATCAGCCCCAGCATTTT. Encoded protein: CASSLAGPSNQPQHF.

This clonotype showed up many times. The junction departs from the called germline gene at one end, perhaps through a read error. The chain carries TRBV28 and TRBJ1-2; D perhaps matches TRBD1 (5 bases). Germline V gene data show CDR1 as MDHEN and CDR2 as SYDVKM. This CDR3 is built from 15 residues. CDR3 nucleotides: TGTGCCAGCAGCTTATCAGGGATGGTCAGCTATGGCTACACCTTC. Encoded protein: CASSLSGMVSYGYTF.

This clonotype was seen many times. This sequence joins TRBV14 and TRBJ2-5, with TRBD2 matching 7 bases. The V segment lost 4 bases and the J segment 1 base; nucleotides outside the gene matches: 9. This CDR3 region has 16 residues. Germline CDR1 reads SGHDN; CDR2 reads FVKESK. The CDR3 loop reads CASSPATSRFQETQYF. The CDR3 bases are TGTGCCAGCAGCCCCGCGACTAGCAGATTCCAAGAGACCCAGTACTTC.